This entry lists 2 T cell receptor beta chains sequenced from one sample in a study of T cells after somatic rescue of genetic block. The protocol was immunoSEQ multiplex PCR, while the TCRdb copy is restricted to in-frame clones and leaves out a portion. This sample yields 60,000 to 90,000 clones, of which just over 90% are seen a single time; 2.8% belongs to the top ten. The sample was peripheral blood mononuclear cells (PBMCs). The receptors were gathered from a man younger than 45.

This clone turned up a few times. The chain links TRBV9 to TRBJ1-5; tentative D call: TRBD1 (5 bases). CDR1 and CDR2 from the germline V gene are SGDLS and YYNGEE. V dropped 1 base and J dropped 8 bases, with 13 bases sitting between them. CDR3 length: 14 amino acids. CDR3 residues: CASSVQGGGEPQHF. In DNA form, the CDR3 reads TGTGCCAGCAGCGTACAGGGAGGCGGTGAGCCCCAGCATTTT.

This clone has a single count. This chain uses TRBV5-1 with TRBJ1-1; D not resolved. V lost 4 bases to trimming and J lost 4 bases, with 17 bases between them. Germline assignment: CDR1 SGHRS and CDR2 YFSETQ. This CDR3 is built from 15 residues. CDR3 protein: CASSPTGRAGTEAFF. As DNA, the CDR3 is TGCGCCAGCAGCCCCACGGGGAGGGCGGGCACTGAAGCTTTCTTT.